This T cell receptor (beta chain) was profiled in a study of radiotherapy plus CTLA-4 blockade in lung cancer. As for the study in general: Objective responses were documented in about 18% of patients, with disease control in about 28%.

In germline, CDR1 is SGDLS, CDR2 YYNGEE. V lost 4 bases, J lost 5 bases, and 4 bases stayed unmatched. The CDR3 contains 14 residues. TCRdb's table, derived via immunoSEQ multiplex PCR, lists solely in-frame clones and lacks some. The sample lists approximately 97,000 clones, around 82% occurring once. This clone was seen just once. Antigen: not known. Ipilimumab-mediated CTLA-4 blockade plus focal radiation was given to patients having chemo-refractory metastatic non-small-cell lung cancer. General study points: Reports state that early shifts in blood T cell clones, with interferon-beta, best predicted response. Subsequent to radiotherapy plus ipilimumab, tumor-derived TCR clones underwent expansion in blood.

This specimen was peripheral blood, taken from a patient treated with radiotherapy plus ipilimumab. This sequence joins TRBV9 and TRBJ2-5; 11 bases are shared with TRBD2. The source of this sequence is a human donor with non-small cell lung cancer who had stable disease on radiotherapy plus ipilimumab. The CDR3 region is CASSYGLAGETQYF. The CDR3 DNA follows: TGTGCCAGCAGCTACGGACTAGCGGGTGAGACCCAGTACTTC.